The following is a T cell receptor (beta chain) sequence with its context. Sequencing used immunoSEQ multiplex PCR; TCRdb keeps in-frame clones, though not all of them. The sample lists fewer than 60,000 clones; 90% to 95% were seen once. The entry originates in a study of technical replicates of blood from a few donors. CDR1 is SGHRS, CDR2 YFSETQ, per germline. This CDR3 comprises 14 residues. The sample consisted of PBMCs. The rearrangement joins TRBV5-1 to TRBJ2-3; 8 positions match TRBD2. This clonotype was obtained from a human donor in good health. Some clones in this sample may be carry-over from other donors' samples. CDR3 nucleotide sequence: TGCGCAGCATCCCGGGGGGCTAGCGGGGATACGCAGTATTTT. It is translated as CAASRGASGDTQYF.